This T cell receptor (beta chain) originates from a study of blood T cell repertoires in COVID-19. Sequenced by immunoSEQ multiplex PCR; TCRdb stores in-frame clones only, minus some. The sample yields roughly 71,000 clones, about four fifths seen once. V was cut by 6 bases and J by 7 bases, with 19 bases left in between. This CDR3 contains 15 residues. Germline V gene data show CDR1 as SGHRS and CDR2 as YFSETQ. The TCR was taken from a man in his forties or fifties with active COVID-19. The genes are TRBV5-1 and TRBJ2-2, with a tentative D call TRBD1 (6 bases). What was sequenced was peripheral blood. The CDR3 region is CASTITPRGGGELFF. CDR3 nucleotide sequence: TGCGCCAGCACCATTACCCCCAGGGGCGGCGGGGAGCTGTTTTTT. Full variable domain (outside the CDR3, taken from reference TRBV5-1 and TRBJ2-2): KAGVTQTPRYLIKTRGQQVTLSCSPISGHRSVSWYQQTPGQGLQFLFEYFSETQRNKGNFPGRFSGRQFSNSRSEMNVSTLELGDSALYLCASTITPRGGGELFFGEGSRLTVL.